This T cell receptor beta chain was observed in a study of blood T cell repertoires in COVID-19 (dated by TCRdb to 2018 to 2020). Regarding the study in general: Samples from collaborators originated in the United States, Italy and Spain and spanned both the acute and convalescent phases of COVID-19. The samples were drawn from the first 160 participants of the ongoing ImmuneRACE study and from roughly 1,300 subjects provided by 6 global collaborators. A freely available public database, intended as a resource for researchers studying the immune response to SARS-CoV-2, is where the repertoires were released. Where HLA class I and class II types were available, the types were taken from metadata supplied by the sample provider, not from assay-based typing. Deeply sampled blood TCRbeta repertoires from subjects exposed to, actively infected with, or recovered from COVID-19 were included in the dataset. The material from the prospective study consisted of cDNA or gDNA derived from T cells, B-cell-depleted T cells, or PBMCs. A de-identified subject ID, COVID-19 status, age in years and sex were almost always included in the sample metadata.

Compared with germline, V lacks 4 bases and J lacks 4 bases; bases without a gene match: 9. Including the terminal cysteine and phenylalanine, the CDR3 comprises 16 residues. Only the CDR3 DNA stays, 48 bases, in frame from base 1. In the germline V gene (reference sequence), CDR1 corresponds to SEHNR and CDR2 to FQNEAQ. Concerning this clone: Its antigen is still unknown. Per-base qualities were not stored, and no clone one base away is much larger.

The paper's findings and limits, for the study overall: The amount of clinical and demographic metadata varied by source and participant and was provided uncurated.

The immunoSEQ Assay, a bias-controlled multiplex PCR, was used to amplify TCRbeta CDR3 regions from genomic DNA. Concerning the study's data processing: The number of nucleated cells in each sample was estimated by amplification of reference gene primers within the assay. Sequence reads were collapsed and filtered to measure the absolute abundance of every unique TCRbeta CDR3 rearrangement. For each sample, productive Simpson clonality was calculated as the square root of Simpson's diversity index across productive rearrangements. Sourced from immuneACCESS, this table was stored by TCRdb with only in-frame sequences that have V and J called. A share of the clones is absent; for the studies checked, an unresolved V gene accounts for under half, and the remainder has no known explanation. D and trimming were read from the DNA, whereas the V and J calls and clone size are those reported in that table. A total of 100,000 to 150,000 clones appear in this sample, about 88% of them only once. The ten biggest clones cover more than 0.9% of the sample.

Collaborating institutions collected whole blood in K2EDTA tubes following their own protocols. For TCRbeta analysis, collaborators shipped samples in one of three forms: frozen whole blood, isolated PBMCs, or DNA extracted from either of those sample types. The TCR originated in a woman older than 75 with acute or convalescent COVID-19. Recombination joined TRBV7-9 with TRBJ2-3, with 9 middle bases fitting TRBD2. Sequencing was done on a sample of peripheral blood. The bases are TGTGCCAGCAGCTCGCCTGGCGGGAGGGTCTCAGATACGCAGTATTTT. Its product reads: CASSSPGGRVSDTQYF.